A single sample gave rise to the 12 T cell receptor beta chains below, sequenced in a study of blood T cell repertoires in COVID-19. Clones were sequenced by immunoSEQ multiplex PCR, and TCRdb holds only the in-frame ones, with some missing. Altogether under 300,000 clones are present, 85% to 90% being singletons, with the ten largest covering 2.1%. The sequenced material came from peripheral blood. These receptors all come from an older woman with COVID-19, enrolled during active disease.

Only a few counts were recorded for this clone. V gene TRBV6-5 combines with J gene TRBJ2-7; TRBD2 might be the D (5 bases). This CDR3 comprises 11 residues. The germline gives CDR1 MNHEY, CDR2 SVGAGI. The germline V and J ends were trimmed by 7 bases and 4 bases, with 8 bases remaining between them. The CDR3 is CASTSGYEQYF. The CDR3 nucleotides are TGTGCCAGCACCTCGGGGTACGAGCAGTACTTC.

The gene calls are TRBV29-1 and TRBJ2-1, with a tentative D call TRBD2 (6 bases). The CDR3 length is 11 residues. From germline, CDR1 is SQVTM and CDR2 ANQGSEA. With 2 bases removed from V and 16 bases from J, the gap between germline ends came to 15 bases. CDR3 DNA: TGCAGCGTTGAAAGTCTCGACGGGGGTTTCTTC. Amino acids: CSVESLDGGFF.

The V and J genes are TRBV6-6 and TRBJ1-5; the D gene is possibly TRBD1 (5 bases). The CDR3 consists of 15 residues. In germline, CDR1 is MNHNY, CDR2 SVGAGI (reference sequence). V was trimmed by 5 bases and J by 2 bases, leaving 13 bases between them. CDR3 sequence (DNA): TGTGCCAGCAGTGGGGCGGGAGGGGGCAATCAGCCCCAGCATTTT. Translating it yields CASSGAGGGNQPQHF.

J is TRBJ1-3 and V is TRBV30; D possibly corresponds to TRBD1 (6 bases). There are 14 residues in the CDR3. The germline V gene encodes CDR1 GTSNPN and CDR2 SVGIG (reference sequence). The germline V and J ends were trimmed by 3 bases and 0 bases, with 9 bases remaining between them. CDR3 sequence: CAWRRDTSGNTIYF. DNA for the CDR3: TGTGCCTGGAGGAGGGACACCTCTGGAAACACCATATATTTT.

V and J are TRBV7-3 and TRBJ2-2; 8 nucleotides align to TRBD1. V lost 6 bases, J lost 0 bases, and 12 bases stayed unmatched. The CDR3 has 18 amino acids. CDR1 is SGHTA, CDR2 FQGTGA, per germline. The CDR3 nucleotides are TGTGCCAGCAGTCCTAGGGGGACAGGACCTACGAACACCGGGGAGCTGTTTTTT. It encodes CASSPRGTGPTNTGELFF.

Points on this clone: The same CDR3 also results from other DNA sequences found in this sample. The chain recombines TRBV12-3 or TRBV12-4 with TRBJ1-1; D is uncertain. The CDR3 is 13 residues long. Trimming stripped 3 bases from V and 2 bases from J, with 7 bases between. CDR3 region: CASSFGGNTEAFF. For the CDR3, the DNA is TGTGCCAGCAGTTTTGGTGGCAACACTGAAGCTTTCTTT.

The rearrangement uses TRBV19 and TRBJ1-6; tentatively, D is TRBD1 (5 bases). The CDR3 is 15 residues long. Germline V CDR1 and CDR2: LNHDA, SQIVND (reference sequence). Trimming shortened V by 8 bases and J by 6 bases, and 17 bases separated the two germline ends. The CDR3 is CASGLDGGGNSPLHF. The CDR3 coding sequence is TGTGCCAGTGGGTTAGACGGGGGTGGTAATTCACCCCTCCACTTT.

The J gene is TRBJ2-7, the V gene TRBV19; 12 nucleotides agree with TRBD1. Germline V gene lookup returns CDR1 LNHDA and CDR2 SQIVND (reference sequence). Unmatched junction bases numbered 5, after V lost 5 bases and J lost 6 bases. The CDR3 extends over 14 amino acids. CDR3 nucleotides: TGTGCCAGTAGTTCCGGGACAGGGGGCTTCGAGCAGTACTTC. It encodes CASSSGTGGFEQYF.

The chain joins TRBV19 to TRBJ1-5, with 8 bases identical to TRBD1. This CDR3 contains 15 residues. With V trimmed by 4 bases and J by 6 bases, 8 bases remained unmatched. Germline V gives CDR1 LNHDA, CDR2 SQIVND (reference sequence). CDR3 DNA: TGTGCCAGTAGTAGGACAGGGTATTCTAGTCAGCCCCAGCATTTT. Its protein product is CASSRTGYSSQPQHF.

In nucleotides, the CDR3 is TGTGCCATCAGCCCGGGTCTGGGGCCTGGCTACACCTTC. It encodes CAISPGLGPGYTF. The gene calls are TRBV10-3 and TRBJ1-2; D may be TRBD1 (5 bases). The CDR3 has 13 residues. Germline values: CDR1 ENHRY, CDR2 SYGVKD. Trimming removed 6 bases at V and 7 bases at J, with 15 bases between.

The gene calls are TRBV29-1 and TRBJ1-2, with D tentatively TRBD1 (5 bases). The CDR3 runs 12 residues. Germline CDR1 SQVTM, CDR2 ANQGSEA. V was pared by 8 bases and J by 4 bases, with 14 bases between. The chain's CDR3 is CSPDTPGYGYTF. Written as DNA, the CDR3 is TGCAGCCCGGACACCCCTGGCTATGGCTACACCTTC. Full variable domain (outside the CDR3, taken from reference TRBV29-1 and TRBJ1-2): SAVISQKPSRDICQRGTSLTIQCQVDSQVTMMFWYRQQPGQSLTLIATANQGSEATYESGFVIDKFPISRPNLTFSTLTVSNMSPEDSSIYLCSPDTPGYGYTFGSGTRLTVV.

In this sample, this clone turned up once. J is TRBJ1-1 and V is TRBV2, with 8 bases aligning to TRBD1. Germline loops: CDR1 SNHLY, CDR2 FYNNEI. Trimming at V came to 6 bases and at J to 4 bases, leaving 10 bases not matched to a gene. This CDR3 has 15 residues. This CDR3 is CASRADRARGTEAFF. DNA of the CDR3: TGTGCCAGCAGGGCGGACAGGGCGCGTGGCACTGAAGCTTTCTTT.